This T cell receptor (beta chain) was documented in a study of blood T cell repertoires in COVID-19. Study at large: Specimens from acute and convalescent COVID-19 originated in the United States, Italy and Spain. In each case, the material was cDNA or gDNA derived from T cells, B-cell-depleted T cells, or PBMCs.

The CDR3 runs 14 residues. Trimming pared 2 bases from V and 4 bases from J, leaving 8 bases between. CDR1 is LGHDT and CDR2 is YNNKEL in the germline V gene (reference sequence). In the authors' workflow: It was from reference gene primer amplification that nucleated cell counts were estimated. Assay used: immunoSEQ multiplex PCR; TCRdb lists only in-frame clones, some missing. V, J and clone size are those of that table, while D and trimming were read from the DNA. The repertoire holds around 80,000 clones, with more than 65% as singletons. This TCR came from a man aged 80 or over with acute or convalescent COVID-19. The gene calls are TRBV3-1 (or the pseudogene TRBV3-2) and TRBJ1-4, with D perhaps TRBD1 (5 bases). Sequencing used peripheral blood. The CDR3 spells CASSQNGGNEKLFF. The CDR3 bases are TGTGCCAGCAGCCAAAACGGGGGTAATGAAAAACTGTTTTTT.